The entry below gives a single TCR beta chain sequence along with its context. This sample is part of a study of blood T cell repertoires in COVID-19. The protocol was immunoSEQ multiplex PCR, while the TCRdb copy is restricted to in-frame clones and leaves out a portion. In the table there are 120,000 to 150,000 clones, 65% to 80% of which are singletons. The CDR3 has 17 amino acids. Looked up from germline, CDR1 is LGHNA and CDR2 is YNFKEQ. V was pared by 1 base and J by 5 bases, with 8 bases of the junction left unmatched. This chain joins TRBV4-2 and TRBJ2-1; 10 positions match TRBD2. Sequencing was done on a sample of peripheral blood. This TCR derives from a man aged 60 to 69 with acute or convalescent COVID-19. CDR3 amino acids: CASSQVASGRGHNEQFF. The DNA of the CDR3 is TGTGCCAGCAGCCAAGTGGCTAGCGGGAGAGGTCACAATGAGCAGTTCTTC.